This T cell receptor (beta chain) was found in a study of blood T cell repertoires in COVID-19. V lost 2 bases, J lost 2 bases, and 7 bases stayed unmatched. The CDR3 is made up of 16 amino acids. CDR1 is SGHNT and CDR2 is YENEEA in the germline V gene. Recruits, aged roughly 18 to 95 years, lived in 20 to 30 US areas. Participants reported their clinical history, and cohort assignment relied on those reports. Per the authors' pipeline: By means of reference gene primer amplification, nucleated cell counts were estimated. Sequencing was performed with immunoSEQ multiplex PCR; in TCRdb, only in-frame clones are kept and a portion is missing. That table furnishes V, J and clone size, whereas the DNA furnished D and trimming. The profile shows a few hundred thousand clones, 80% to 90% of them singletons.

This receptor was taken from a man aged 30-40 years who had recovered from COVID-19. Sequencing was performed on PBMCs or T cells enriched from blood (not recorded which). The chain couples TRBV11-3 to TRBJ1-1, with TRBD1 identical over 8 bases. The CDR3 nucleotides are TGTGCCAGCAGCTTATCTTTTGGGACAGGTAACACTGAAGCTTTCTTT. As protein: CASSLSFGTGNTEAFF.